The 29 T cell receptor beta chains below all came from one sample that was sequenced in a study of OX40 agonist ivuxolimab in advanced cancers. Profiling relied on immunoSEQ multiplex PCR, and the TCRdb table lists in-frame clones only, not all of them. The data show roughly 5,000 clones, 66% seen once. The sequencing used CD4+ or CD8+ T cells sorted from blood, collected in a trial of the OX40 agonist ivuxolimab. The source of these receptors is an adult with an advanced solid tumor such as melanoma, head and neck, liver or kidney cancer.

This clone came up a few times. V and J are TRBV7-9 and TRBJ2-2; 9 positions agree with TRBD1. The J segment lost 0 bases and the V segment lost 4 bases, leaving 3 bases of the junction unmatched. Looked up from germline, CDR1 is SEHNR and CDR2 is FQNEAQ (reference sequence). The length of the CDR3 is 16 residues. The CDR3 DNA follows: TGTGCCAGCAGCTCCCGGGACAGGGCGAACACCGGGGAGCTGTTTTTT. As protein: CASSSRDRANTGELFF.

The chain combines TRBV29-1 with TRBJ2-7, with no clear D. V was clipped by 3 bases and J by 4 bases, with 7 bases between them. This CDR3 region has 11 residues. Germline values: CDR1 SQVTM, CDR2 ANQGSEA. The chain's CDR3 is CSVDSGYEQYF. CDR3 nucleotides: TGCAGCGTTGACTCCGGTTACGAGCAGTACTTC.

V is TRBV7-3 and J is TRBJ2-2; no definite D call. This CDR3 is built from 12 residues. The germline V gene has CDR1 SGHTA and CDR2 FQGTGA. V lost 5 bases to trimming and J lost 2 bases, with 3 bases between them. For the CDR3, the DNA is TGTGCCAGCAGCGTAAACACCGGGGAGCTGTTTTTT. Its translation: CASSVNTGELFF.

J is TRBJ2-1 and V is TRBV4-3; 7 bases line up with TRBD2. The V gene's germline CDR1 is LGHNA and CDR2 YSLEER. V shed 0 bases and J 4 bases; nucleotides not matched to a gene: 6. The CDR3 runs to 16 residues. This CDR3 is CASSQEREGFYNEQFF. CDR3 DNA sequence: TGCGCCAGCAGCCAAGAGAGGGAGGGGTTTTACAATGAGCAGTTCTTC.

The genes are TRBV20-1 and TRBJ2-7; 11 bases are shared with TRBD1. The CDR3 has 11 residues. Germline V gene lookup returns CDR1 DFQATT and CDR2 SNEGSKA (reference sequence). V lost 8 bases and J lost 6; bases outside the gene matches: 3. CDR3 sequence reads: CSLGQGAEQYF. DNA of the CDR3: TGCAGTCTCGGACAGGGGGCCGAGCAGTACTTC.

A single count supports this clone. This rearrangement joins TRBV19 to TRBJ1-4; 12 bases match TRBD1. This CDR3 region has 16 residues. V shed 7 bases and J 7 bases; nucleotides not matched to a gene: 10. Germline V gives CDR1 LNHDA, CDR2 SQIVND (reference sequence). CDR3 bases: TGTGCCAGTACCCCCTCGGGGACAGGGGGCGGTGAAAAACTGTTTTTT. Translated: CASTPSGTGGGEKLFF.

This clone appeared a few times. The chain couples TRBV11-2 to TRBJ1-6, with 10 bases matching TRBD1. This CDR3 has 15 residues. Losses at the gene ends were 5 bases for V and 10 bases for J; bases not matched to a gene: 8. Germline V lookup: CDR1 SGHAT, CDR2 FQNNGV. DNA for the CDR3: TGTGCCAGCAGCCCGACAGGGGGCGGAAGATCACCCCTCCACTTT. Translating it yields CASSPTGGGRSPLHF.

V is TRBV27 and J is TRBJ2-6; weak D call: TRBD2 (6 bases). The CDR3 extends over 18 amino acids. Trimming took off 1 base at V and 0 bases at J, with 13 bases between the two ends. Germline V lookup: CDR1 MNHEY, CDR2 SMNVEV (reference sequence). CDR3 nucleotides: TGTGCCAGCAGTTTATATGGTGGGGGGAACTCTGGGGCCAACGTCCTGACTTTC. Its translation is CASSLYGGGNSGANVLTF.

The rearrangement links TRBV9 to TRBJ1-1, with a weak D call TRBD1 (5 bases). The CDR3 consists of 16 residues. The germline V and J ends were trimmed by 2 bases and 3 bases, with 17 bases remaining between them. Germline V gene data show CDR1 as SGDLS and CDR2 as YYNGEE. The DNA for the CDR3 is TGTGCCAGCAGCGTTAGCCCCAGGGCCGGGGACACTGAAGCTTTCTTT. It translates to CASSVSPRAGDTEAFF. The entire variable domain, with the rest obtained from reference TRBV9 and TRBJ1-1, is as follows: DSGVTQTPKHLITATGQRVTLRCSPRSGDLSVYWYQQSLDQGLQFLIQYYNGEERAKGNILERFSAQQFPDLHSELNLSSLELGDSALYFCASSVSPRAGDTEAFFGQGTRLTVV.

The rearrangement uses TRBV19 and TRBJ2-6, with no clear D. Trimming left V 5 bases short and J 5 bases short, with 19 bases between. Germline assignment: CDR1 LNHDA and CDR2 SQIVND (reference sequence). The CDR3 is 17 residues long. CDR3: CASSVLETQSRANVLTF. The CDR3 bases are TGTGCCAGTAGTGTTTTAGAGACACAAAGTCGGGCCAACGTCCTGACTTTC.

The chain carries TRBV9 and TRBJ2-3; D might be TRBD1 or TRBD2, each matching 5 bases. V was cut by 0 bases and J by 2 bases, with 7 bases left in between. The CDR3 runs 14 residues. Germline V gives CDR1 SGDLS, CDR2 YYNGEE. The CDR3 nucleotides are TGTGCCAGCAGCGTAGAGGGACCCACAGATACGCAGTATTTT. Its protein is CASSVEGPTDTQYF.

This chain joins TRBV7-9 and TRBJ2-2, with D uncertain. Germline V gives CDR1 SEHNR, CDR2 FQNEAQ (reference sequence). The CDR3 sequence is 15 residues long. V lost 5 bases to trimming and J lost 1 base, with 11 bases between them. CDR3 loop: CASSHPDRNTGELFF. The CDR3, as DNA: TGTGCCAGCAGCCACCCAGACCGGAACACCGGGGAGCTGTTTTTT.

This chain joins TRBV5-1 and TRBJ2-7; 8 bases line up with TRBD1. V gave up 4 bases and J gave up 2 bases; unmatched junction bases: 11. CDR3 size: 16 residues. Germline CDR1 reads SGHRS; CDR2 reads YFSETQ. CDR3 nucleotide sequence: TGCGCCAGCAGCCTGGACGTAGGGACAGGTACCTACGAGCAGTACTTC. Protein sequence: CASSLDVGTGTYEQYF.

This clone showed up just a few times. This rearrangement joins TRBV2 to TRBJ2-1, with 12 bases that match TRBD1. The junction had 2 bases not matched to a gene; V was cut back by 8 bases and J by 6 bases. CDR3 length: 13 residues. The V gene's germline CDR1 is SNHLY and CDR2 FYNNEI. CDR3 residues: CASRDRGPNEQFF. CDR3 DNA: TGTGCCAGCCGGGACAGGGGGCCCAATGAGCAGTTCTTC.

The table lists this clone with a few counts. J is TRBJ1-1 and V is TRBV7-3; TRBD1 might be the D (5 bases). Trimming removed 5 bases at V and 4 bases at J, with 8 bases between. In germline, CDR1 is SGHTA, CDR2 FQGTGA. There are 12 residues in the CDR3. This CDR3 reads CASSTQGTEAFF. As DNA, the CDR3 is TGTGCCAGCAGCACCCAGGGCACTGAAGCTTTCTTT.

This clone is deemed hyperexpanded. V gene TRBV5-6 combines with J gene TRBJ2-7; perhaps TRBD1 as D (6 bases). The CDR3 has 14 amino acids. V lost 4 bases, J lost 3 bases, and 14 bases lay in between. Germline V gene data show CDR1 as SGHDT and CDR2 as YYEEEE. The CDR3 DNA follows: TGTGCCAGCAGCGGGTGGGACAACCTCTACGAGCAGTACTTC. Its protein is CASSGWDNLYEQYF.

The V gene is TRBV5-4, the J gene TRBJ2-3, with no clear D. The CDR3 extends over 14 amino acids. Germline V gene data show CDR1 as SGHNT and CDR2 as YYREEE (reference sequence). Trimming removed 1 base at V and 4 bases at J, with 10 bases between. CDR3 bases: TGTGCCAGCAGCTTGTTGAGCTTCCCAGATACGCAGTATTTT. Encoded protein: CASSLLSFPDTQYF.

The chain employs TRBV7-2 and TRBJ1-6; D gene unclear. The germline gives CDR1 SGHTA, CDR2 FQGNSA. V was shortened by 1 base and J by 9 bases, with 7 bases between the two germline ends. The CDR3 has 13 residues. The CDR3, as DNA: TGTGCCAGCAGCTTAGTCTCTGGTTCACCCCTCCACTTT. Protein product: CASSLVSGSPLHF. The full variable domain, completed using reference TRBV7-2 and TRBJ1-6, is GAGVSQSPSNKVTEKGKDVELRCDPISGHTALYWYRQSLGQGLEFLIYFQGNSAPDKSGLPSDRFSAERTGGSVSTLTIQRTQQEDSAVYLCASSLVSGSPLHFGNGTRLTVT.

The chain links TRBV6-5 to TRBJ1-3, with D tentatively TRBD1 (6 bases). V gave up 4 bases and J gave up 3 bases, with 10 bases separating them. This CDR3 is 14 amino acids long. Germline CDR1 is MNHEY and CDR2 is SVGAGI. CDR3 bases: TGTGCCAGCAGTTCCGGGACACTTGGAAACACCATATATTTT. It yields the protein CASSSGTLGNTIYF.

This clone appeared a single time. This chain connects TRBV5-1 to TRBJ2-7, with 7 bases identical to TRBD2. The V gene end was trimmed by 4 bases and the J gene end by 3 bases; junction bases not matched to a gene: 10. Germline V gives CDR1 SGHRS, CDR2 YFSETQ. The CDR3 covers 15 residues. CDR3 nucleotide sequence: TGCGCCAGCAGCAGTGGGAGGGCCCCACGCTACGAGCAGTACTTC. It is translated as CASSSGRAPRYEQYF.

This clone has a single count. This chain connects TRBV19 to TRBJ2-7; 9 bases line up with TRBD1. The CDR3 has 17 amino acids. CDR1 and CDR2 (germline): LNHDA, SQIVND (reference sequence). V gave up 0 bases and J gave up 2 bases; unmatched junction bases: 8. In DNA, the CDR3 is TGTGCCAGTAGTATAGATCTATTTGGACAGGGGACCTACGAGCAGTACTTC. It encodes CASSIDLFGQGTYEQYF.

This clone was found a few times. The CDR3 reads CATQSPSTVTGELFF. The CDR3 nucleotides read TGTGCCACTCAATCCCCCTCCACCGTCACCGGGGAGCTGTTTTTT. The rearrangement joins TRBV10-3 to TRBJ2-2, with D uncertain. Germline V gene data show CDR1 as ENHRY and CDR2 as SYGVKD. The CDR3 is made up of 15 amino acids. Trimming removed 10 bases from V and 4 bases from J, with 19 bases in between.

CDR3: CASSLQGTGNTIYF. The DNA of the CDR3 is TGCGCCAGCAGCTTACAGGGGACTGGAAACACCATATATTTT. V and J are TRBV5-1 and TRBJ1-3; TRBD1 agrees at 7 bases. Germline CDR1 SGHRS, CDR2 YFSETQ. CDR3 length equals 14 residues. V trimming: 2 bases; J trimming: 2 bases; junction bases outside the gene matches: 1.

This clone was counted between two and nine times. This chain uses TRBV29-1 with TRBJ2-1; the D is unclear. Trimming pared 7 bases from V and 5 bases from J, leaving 15 bases between. CDR1 is SQVTM, CDR2 ANQGSEA, per germline. CDR3 length: 13 residues. CDR3 in amino acids: CSASPGLNNEQFF. CDR3 sequence (DNA): TGCAGCGCCAGCCCCGGGTTGAACAATGAGCAGTTCTTC.

The chain uses TRBV5-1 and TRBJ2-7; the match to TRBD1 covers 8 bases. The V gene end was trimmed by 4 bases and the J gene end by 4 bases; junction bases not matched to a gene: 7. The length of the CDR3 is 14 residues. Germline V lookup: CDR1 SGHRS, CDR2 YFSETQ. This CDR3 reads CASSARQGNYEQYF. The CDR3 region has the DNA TGCGCCAGCAGCGCACGACAGGGGAATTACGAGCAGTACTTC.

As DNA, the CDR3 is TGCGCCAGCAGCCAAGATGCAGGGGGATGGTACACTGAAGCTTTCTTT. As protein: CASSQDAGGWYTEAFF. The V gene is TRBV4-3, the J gene TRBJ1-1, with TRBD1 matching over 7 bases. There are 16 residues in the CDR3. V shed 0 bases and J 3 bases; nucleotides not matched to a gene: 7. In germline, CDR1 is LGHNA, CDR2 YSLEER.

The V gene is TRBV4-1, the J gene TRBJ1-2; 8 positions agree with TRBD1. Germline V lookup: CDR1 MGHRA, CDR2 YSYEKL. The CDR3 loop spans 13 amino acids. The J segment lost 4 bases and the V segment lost 4 bases, leaving 2 bases of the junction unmatched. CDR3 coding DNA: TGCGCCAGCAGCCGTACAGGGGGCTATGGCTACACCTTC. This gives the protein CASSRTGGYGYTF.

This clone was picked up one time. V is TRBV11-3 and J is TRBJ1-1, with D possibly matching TRBD1 (5 bases). Germline V lookup: CDR1 SGHNT, CDR2 YENEEA. Trimming stripped 2 bases from V and 1 base from J, with 5 bases between. This CDR3 spans 13 amino acids. In DNA form, the CDR3 reads TGTGCCAGCAGCTTAACAGGGAACACTGAAGCTTTCTTT. This translates into CASSLTGNTEAFF.

By frequency in the sample, this clone is medium-sized. The chain uses TRBV11-2 and TRBJ1-1; D unresolved. Germline V gene sequence: CDR1 SGHAT, CDR2 FQNNGV. The CDR3 extends over 14 amino acids. Trimming shortened V by 1 base and J by 0 bases, and 6 bases separated the two germline ends. CDR3 bases: TGTGCCAGCAGCTTAGGAGGAGTGAACACTGAAGCTTTCTTT. It yields the protein CASSLGGVNTEAFF.